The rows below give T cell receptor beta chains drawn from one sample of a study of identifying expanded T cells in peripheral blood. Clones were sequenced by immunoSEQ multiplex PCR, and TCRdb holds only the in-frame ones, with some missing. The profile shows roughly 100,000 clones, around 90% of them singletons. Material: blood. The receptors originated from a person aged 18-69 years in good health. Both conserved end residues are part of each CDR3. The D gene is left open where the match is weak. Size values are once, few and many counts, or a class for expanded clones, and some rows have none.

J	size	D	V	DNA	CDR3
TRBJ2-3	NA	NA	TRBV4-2	TGTGCCAGCAGCCAAGACCAAGAGGGCCCAGATACGCAGTATTTT	CASSQDQEGPDTQYF
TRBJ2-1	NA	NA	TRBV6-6	TGTGCCAGCAGTCAAACCAGGGTCAAGCAGTTCTTC	CASSQTRVKQFF
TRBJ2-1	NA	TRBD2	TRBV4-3	TGCGCCAGCAGCCAGGGTGGACTAGCGGGGGGGCGTGATGAGCAGTTCTTC	CASSQGGLAGGRDEQFF
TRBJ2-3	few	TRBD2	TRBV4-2	TGTGCCAGCAGCCCGTCCACTAGCGGGGACATTTCTACGCAGTATTTT	CASSPSTSGDISTQYF
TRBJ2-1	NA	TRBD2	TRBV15	TGTGCCACCAGCAGAGTAGATCGCGGGGGACCCTACAATGAGCAGTTCTTC	CATSRVDRGGPYNEQFF
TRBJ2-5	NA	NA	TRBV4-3	TGCGCCAGCAGCCAAGAAAAGGGGTCGACCCAAGAGACCCAGTACTTC	CASSQEKGSTQETQYF
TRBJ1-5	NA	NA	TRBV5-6	TGTGCCAGCAGTCAGGGGCCTGATCAGCCCCAGCATTTT	CASSQGPDQPQHF
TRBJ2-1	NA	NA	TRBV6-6	TGTGCCAGCAGTTACATGGGTGAGCAGTTCTTC	CASSYMGEQFF
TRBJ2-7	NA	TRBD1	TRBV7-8	TGTGCCAGCAGCGGGGGAGGGGACAGGGGTTACGAGCAGTACTTC	CASSGGGDRGYEQYF
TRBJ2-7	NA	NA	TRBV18	TGTGCCAGCTCAGGACTCGACCGAGGGGAGCAGTACTTC	CASSGLDRGEQYF
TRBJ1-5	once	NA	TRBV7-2	TGTGCCAGCAGCTTAGTGGGCGGTCAGCCCCAGCATTTT	CASSLVGGQPQHF
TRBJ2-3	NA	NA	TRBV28	TGTGCCACCACCGAGGGTTTTCGCCCCACAGATACGCAGTATTTT	CATTEGFRPTDTQYF
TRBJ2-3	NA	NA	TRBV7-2	TGTGCCAGCAGCTTCGGGCCCCCCAGATTAGATACGCAGTATTTT	CASSFGPPRLDTQYF
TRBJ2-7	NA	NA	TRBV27	TGTGCCAGCAGTTTCGGCGGCACCTACGAGCAGTACTTC	CASSFGGTYEQYF
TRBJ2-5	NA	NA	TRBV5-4	TGTGCCAGCAGCTTGCCGGGCTGGGGGGAGACCCAGTACTTC	CASSLPGWGETQYF
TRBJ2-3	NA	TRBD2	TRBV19	TGTGCCAGTAGTATAGGATCGAGCGGGGGCACAGATACGCAGTATTTT	CASSIGSSGGTDTQYF
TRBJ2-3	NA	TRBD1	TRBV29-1	TGCAGCGTTGAGGACAGGGGGGGTCTAAAAGATACGCAGTATTTT	CSVEDRGGLKDTQYF
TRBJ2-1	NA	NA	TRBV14	TGTGCCAGCAGAACAGGGATAAGTACGGATGAGCAGTTCTTC	CASRTGISTDEQFF
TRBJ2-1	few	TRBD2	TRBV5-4	TGTGCCAGCAGCTTATCGGGGGGGACTGAGCAGTTCTTC	CASSLSGGTEQFF
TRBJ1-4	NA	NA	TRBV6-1	TGTGCCAGCACCACCCCGGGACAACGTAGGGAAAAACTGTTTTTT	CASTTPGQRREKLFF
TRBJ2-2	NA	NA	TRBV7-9	TGTGCCAGCAGCTTAAGATCTGCGAACACCGGGGAGCTGTTTTTT	CASSLRSANTGELFF
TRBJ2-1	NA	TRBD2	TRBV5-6	TGTGCCAGCAGCTCGGGGACTAGCGGCGGCTACAATGAGCAGTTCTTC	CASSSGTSGGYNEQFF
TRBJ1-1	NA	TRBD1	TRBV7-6	TGTGCCAGCAGCTTAGCACCGGGACAGATGAACACTGAAGCTTTCTTT	CASSLAPGQMNTEAFF
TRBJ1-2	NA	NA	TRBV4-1	TGCGCCAGCAGCCAAGACTCGGGGCTATTGGGCTATGGCTACACCTTC	CASSQDSGLLGYGYTF
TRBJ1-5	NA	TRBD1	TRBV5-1	TGCGCCAGCAGCGTACAGGGGGGCAGCAATCAGCCCCAGCATTTT	CASSVQGGSNQPQHF
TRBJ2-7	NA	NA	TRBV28	TGTGCCAGCAGTTCCACGACGGTACTCTACGAGCAGTACTTC	CASSSTTVLYEQYF
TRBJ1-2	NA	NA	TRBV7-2	TGTGCCAGCAGTATCCAGGGAGCGTCTAACTATGGCTACACCTTC	CASSIQGASNYGYTF
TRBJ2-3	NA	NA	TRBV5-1	TGCGCCAGTAAGCTTGGGACGGCCAGCACAGATACGCAGTATTTT	CASKLGTASTDTQYF
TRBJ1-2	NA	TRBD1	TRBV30	TGTGCCTGGGCAACTACAGGGGAGGATGGCTACACCTTC	CAWATTGEDGYTF
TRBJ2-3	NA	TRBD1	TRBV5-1	TGCGCCAGCAGCCGAAACCAGCAGGGACAGGGAACAGATACGCAGTATTTT	CASSRNQQGQGTDTQYF
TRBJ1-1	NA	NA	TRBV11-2	TGTGCCAGCAGCTGGACAACTCAGAACACTGAAGCTTTCTTT	CASSWTTQNTEAFF
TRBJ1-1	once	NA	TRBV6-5	TGTGCCAGCAGTGTCACGCGGATTATAAACACTGAAGCTTTCTTT	CASSVTRIINTEAFF